The clone carrying this TCR beta chain was found a few times. Clones were sequenced by immunoSEQ multiplex PCR, and TCRdb holds only the in-frame ones, with some missing. This table holds almost 90,000 clones, approximately 81% found once. This specimen comes from a study of control samples from healthy donors and cancer patients. The CDR3 covers 14 residues. V dropped 7 bases and J dropped 4; count of bases not matched to a gene: 8. From germline, CDR1 is SNHLY and CDR2 FYNNEI. Sequenced material: blood. J is TRBJ2-7 and V is TRBV2; 9 nucleotides agree with TRBD2. The receptor's source is a woman in her 40s in good health. The CDR3 DNA reads TGTGCCAGCACCGAATCAGCGGGGGGATACGAGCAGTACTTC. This encodes CASTESAGGYEQYF. Combining the CDR3 with reference TRBV2 and TRBJ2-7 gives the whole variable domain EPEVTQTPSHQVTQMGQEVILRCVPISNHLYFYWYRQILGQKVEFLVSFYNNEISEKSEIFDDQFSVERPDGSNFTLKIRSTKLEDSAMYFCASTESAGGYEQYFGPGTRLTVT.